Listed below are T cell receptor beta chains from one sample, sequenced in a study of blood T cell repertoires in COVID-19. TCRdb keeps only in-frame clones here, not all; method: immunoSEQ multiplex PCR. The sample has 15,000 to 25,000 clones, 60% to 85% seen once. Sequenced input: peripheral blood. The receptors were sampled from an elderly man with acute or convalescent COVID-19. CDR3s include the opening cysteine and the closing phenylalanine or tryptophan. A D gene is named only where the DNA matches it firmly. Rows give clone size only sometimes, using once, few, many, or a class for an expanded clone.

clone_size | j_call | d_call | v_call | cdr3_aa | cdr3_nt
. | TRBJ1-1 | . | TRBV11-2 | CASSLLALNTEAFF | TGTGCCAGCAGCTTACTGGCTTTGAACACTGAAGCTTTCTTT
. | TRBJ2-7 | . | TRBV6-5 | CASSTTRKAEQYF | TGTGCCAGCAGTACGACTAGGAAGGCGGAGCAGTACTTC
. | TRBJ2-3 | TRBD2 | TRBV19 | CASSKTAGGTDTQYF | TGTGCCAGTAGTAAGACAGCGGGGGGCACAGATACGCAGTATTTT
. | TRBJ2-1 | . | TRBV13 | CASSSDSSPYNEQFF | TGTGCCAGCAGCTCCGACAGTTCACCATACAATGAGCAGTTCTTC
. | TRBJ2-3 | TRBD2 | TRBV6-4 | CASSHTTSGRTDTQYF | TGTGCCAGCAGTCATACCACTAGCGGGAGAACAGATACGCAGTATTTT
. | TRBJ2-5 | TRBD1 | TRBV5-1 | CASSLGPTGTQETQYF | TGCGCCAGCAGCTTGGGGCCGACAGGGACACAAGAGACCCAGTACTTC
. | TRBJ1-5 | TRBD1 | TRBV5-5 | CASSPIPGQVGNQPQHF | TGTGCCAGCAGCCCGATTCCGGGACAGGTTGGGAATCAGCCCCAGCATTTT
once | TRBJ1-5 | TRBD1 | TRBV30 | CAWSGRTGPLNQPQHF | TGTGCCTGGAGTGGACGGACAGGACCCCTTAATCAGCCCCAGCATTTT
. | TRBJ1-2 | . | TRBV24-1 | CATSVNGRVGYTF | TGTGCCACCAGTGTAAACGGCAGGGTAGGCTACACCTTC
. | TRBJ1-3 | . | TRBV21-1 | CASSILTGTGGPSRNTIYF | TGTGCCAGCAGCATATTGACCGGGACAGGGGGCCCCAGCAGAAACACCATATATTTT
few | TRBJ2-7 | . | TRBV27 | CASSFSAGLFYEQYF | TGTGCCAGCAGTTTTTCGGCAGGGTTATTCTACGAGCAGTACTTC
. | TRBJ2-5 | . | TRBV10-2 | CASSRGLPGPETQYF | TGCGCCAGCAGTCGAGGGCTCCCAGGCCCAGAGACCCAGTACTTC
. | TRBJ2-2 | TRBD1 | TRBV15 | CATSRGGGLTGELFF | TGTGCCACCAGCAGAGGAGGGGGCTTGACCGGGGAGCTGTTTTTT
. | TRBJ1-1 | TRBD1 | TRBV7-2 | CASSPGDRVLSEAFF | TGTGCCAGCAGCCCAGGAGACAGGGTACTTTCTGAAGCTTTCTTT
. | TRBJ2-4 | TRBD2 | TRBV4-2 | CASSQVLAGRGILAKNIQYF | TGTGCCAGCAGCCAAGTACTAGCGGGAAGGGGGATCCTAGCCAAAAACATTCAGTACTTC
. | TRBJ2-1 | . | TRBV4-2 | CASTPTSRGNEQFF | TGTGCCAGCACCCCGACTAGCAGGGGCAATGAGCAGTTCTTC
. | TRBJ1-2 | TRBD1 | TRBV5-4 | CAILRDRNYGYTF | TGTGCCATCCTACGGGACAGGAATTATGGCTACACCTTC
. | TRBJ1-4 | . | TRBV5-5 | CASSLAGGRLIEKLFF | TGTGCCAGCAGCTTGGCCGGCGGGCGGCTCATTGAAAAACTGTTTTTT
. | TRBJ1-5 | . | TRBV19 | CASSPLGNQPQHF | TGTGCCAGTAGTCCTTTAGGCAATCAGCCCCAGCATTTT
. | TRBJ1-6 | . | TRBV9 | CASSRDNSPLHF | TGTGCCAGCAGCAGAGATAATTCACCCCTCCACTTT
. | TRBJ2-5 | . | TRBV11-2 | CASSFSTGVQETQYF | TGTGCCAGCAGCTTCAGTACTGGAGTTCAAGAGACCCAGTACTTC
. | TRBJ1-1 | TRBD1 | TRBV18 | CASSPDRGYTEAFF | TGTGCCAGCTCACCCGACAGGGGATACACTGAAGCTTTCTTT